The 27 T cell receptor beta chains reported below all come from one sample, sequenced in a study of beta chain features in type 1 diabetes. Study-wide results and caveats: In every one of the four CD4+ subsets, TCRB CDR3s were moderately but significantly shorter in Type 1 diabetes patients.

Their cognate antigens are unknown. As every portion of the isolated RNA was reverse transcribed, the sequencing read expressed TCRB transcripts. Only in-frame clones appear in the TCRdb table, and some are missing; sequencing was by immunoSEQ multiplex PCR. The table includes 150,000 to 200,000 clones, roughly 60% detected once. The sequencing sample was made of naive CD4+ T cells from blood. The receptors were sampled from a young man with type 1 diabetes.

V and J are TRBV30 and TRBJ1-3; D call uncertain. The CDR3 contains 12 residues. Germline values: CDR1 GTSNPN, CDR2 SVGIG (reference sequence). V lost 3 bases and J lost 4, with 7 bases in between. Here the CDR3 DNA reads TGTGCCTGGAGCCCGACAGGAAACACCATATATTTT. This sequence encodes CAWSPTGNTIYF.

With regard to this clone: Within the sample, other DNA sequences also encode this same CDR3. The V call is TRBV18, the J call TRBJ2-5; tentative D call: TRBD1 (5 bases). This CDR3 has 15 amino acids. V lost 2 bases and J 1 base, leaving 11 bases between the germline ends. Germline V lookup: CDR1 KGHSH, CDR2 LQKENI. CDR3 sequence reads: CASSPGQGLQETQYF. For the CDR3, the DNA is TGTGCCAGCTCACCAGGTCAGGGCCTCCAAGAGACCCAGTACTTC.

This clone was seen more than once but under ten times. The CDR3 spells CASSTQGGNEQFF. CDR3 in DNA: TGCGCCAGCAGCACCCAGGGTGGCAATGAGCAGTTCTTC. The chain uses TRBV5-1 and TRBJ2-1, with a weak D call TRBD1 (5 bases). Germline CDR1 and CDR2: SGHRS and YFSETQ. Between the trimmed V and J ends, which lost 4 bases and 6 bases, there was a span of 11 bases. The CDR3 is made up of 13 amino acids. The whole variable domain, filled in from reference TRBV5-1 and TRBJ2-1, reads KAGVTQTPRYLIKTRGQQVTLSCSPISGHRSVSWYQQTPGQGLQFLFEYFSETQRNKGNFPGRFSGRQFSNSRSEMNVSTLELGDSALYLCASSTQGGNEQFFGPGTRLTVL.

The rearrangement links TRBV2 to TRBJ1-1; D not resolved. The ends were cut back, 7 bases at V and 4 bases at J, with 13 bases in the middle. The CDR3 is made up of 13 amino acids. The germline CDR1 and CDR2 sequences are SNHLY and FYNNEI. The CDR3, as DNA: TGTGCCAGCAAAAATGAAGGATCCACTGAAGCTTTCTTT. Amino acid sequence: CASKNEGSTEAFF.

This clone has just a few counts. This CDR3 reads CAWSVPAGGNQPQHF. The CDR3 nucleotides are TGTGCCTGGAGTGTACCGGCAGGTGGAAATCAGCCCCAGCATTTT. This rearrangement joins TRBV30 to TRBJ1-5; D uncertain. CDR1 and CDR2 (germline): GTSNPN, SVGIG (reference sequence). The germline V and J ends were trimmed by 0 bases and 4 bases, with 13 bases remaining between them. The CDR3 totals 15 residues.

The chain couples TRBV7-9 to TRBJ1-2; 7 nucleotides line up with TRBD1. The ends lost 5 bases at V and 3 bases at J; junction bases unmatched: 6. This CDR3 is built from 14 residues. Germline V CDR1 and CDR2: SEHNR, FQNEAQ (reference sequence). The CDR3 nucleotides are TGTGCCAGCAGCCTCCAGGGGGTCGACTATGGCTACACCTTC. Amino acids: CASSLQGVDYGYTF.

This chain uses TRBV18 with TRBJ2-6, with D possibly TRBD1 on 5 matching bases. Between the trimmed V and J ends, which lost 4 bases and 0 bases, there was a span of 19 bases. The germline V gene encodes CDR1 KGHSH and CDR2 LQKENI. The CDR3 has 19 residues. In nucleotides, the CDR3 is TGTGCCAGCTCACTCCTACCAGGGCCCACAAACTCTGGGGCCAACGTCCTGACTTTC. It encodes CASSLLPGPTNSGANVLTF.

The chain employs TRBV4-1 and TRBJ2-5; D gene uncertain. Germline V gene lookup returns CDR1 MGHRA and CDR2 YSYEKL. This CDR3 is 15 amino acids long. V dropped 0 bases and J dropped 5 bases, with 13 bases sitting between them. The CDR3 here is CASSQDSSGRETQYF. The CDR3 DNA reads TGCGCCAGCAGCCAAGATTCTTCCGGGCGCGAGACCCAGTACTTC.

The chain combines TRBV7-2 with TRBJ1-4; TRBD1 agrees at 11 bases. CDR3 length: 15 residues. Germline V gene data show CDR1 as SGHTA and CDR2 as FQGNSA. Trimming removed 5 bases from V and 7 bases from J; junction bases left unmatched: 6. In DNA, the CDR3 is TGTGCCAGCAGCCGCGGGACAGGGGGTTCTGAAAAACTGTTTTTT. Its protein product is CASSRGTGGSEKLFF.

The V call is TRBV30, the J call TRBJ1-1; no firm D call. V lost 3 bases and J 0 bases, leaving 8 bases between the germline ends. The V gene's germline CDR1 is GTSNPN and CDR2 SVGIG (reference sequence). The CDR3 has 13 residues. The CDR3 region has the DNA TGTGCCTGGAGCGGGCGGATGAACACTGAAGCTTTCTTT. It translates to CAWSGRMNTEAFF.

This chain's CDR3 is CASSQDLGQGGLEKLFF. The CDR3 region has the DNA TGCGCCAGCAGCCAAGATCTGGGACAGGGGGGGTTGGAAAAACTGTTTTTT. The chain employs TRBV4-3 and TRBJ1-4; 11 bases align to TRBD1. Germline lookup yields CDR1 LGHNA and CDR2 YSLEER. The CDR3 covers 17 residues. V lost 0 bases and J lost 8; bases outside the gene matches: 8.

This sequence joins TRBV11-2 and TRBJ2-1; 13 bases line up with TRBD2. Per germline, CDR1 SGHAT and CDR2 FQNNGV. The CDR3 runs 18 residues. V shed 7 bases and J 0 bases; nucleotides not matched to a gene: 9. This CDR3 is CASTRTSGGYSSYNEQFF. CDR3 nucleotides: TGTGCCAGCACCCGGACTAGCGGGGGATATAGCTCCTACAATGAGCAGTTCTTC.

The rearrangement links TRBV15 to TRBJ2-6; 9 bases are shared with TRBD1. Trimming at V came to 1 base and at J to 2 bases, leaving 9 bases not matched to a gene. CDR1 is LNHNV and CDR2 is YYDKDF in the germline V gene (reference sequence). CDR3 size: 19 residues. The CDR3 region has the DNA TGTGCCACCAGCAGAGCCCCGGGACAGGGAGCGGCTGGGGCCAACGTCCTGACTTTC. Amino acids: CATSRAPGQGAAGANVLTF.

This chain uses TRBV5-6 with TRBJ1-1; no definite D call. Germline CDR1 and CDR2: SGHDT and YYEEEE. The CDR3 has 15 residues. V was shortened by 4 bases and J by 3 bases, with 16 bases between the two germline ends. The CDR3 nucleotides read TGTGCCAGCAGCGGGCGAAGGGCGAAGGACACTGAAGCTTTCTTT. It is translated as CASSGRRAKDTEAFF.

This CDR3 is CSASRGNGYTF. The CDR3 coding sequence is TGCAGTGCTTCCCGGGGAAATGGCTACACCTTC. The chain has TRBV20-1 and TRBJ1-2, with D uncertain. This CDR3 contains 11 residues. CDR1 and CDR2 from the germline V gene are DFQATT and SNEGSKA (reference sequence). V shed 5 bases and J shed 6 bases, with 10 bases lying between them.

A few counts support this clone. CDR3: CASSPGLAETQYF. The CDR3, as DNA: TGTGCCAGCTCACCGGGACTAGCGGAGACCCAGTACTTC. J is TRBJ2-5 and V is TRBV18, with TRBD2 matching over 10 bases. The CDR3 extends over 13 amino acids. V gave up 3 bases and J gave up 5 bases; unmatched junction bases: 0. Germline assignment: CDR1 KGHSH and CDR2 LQKENI.

The rearrangement uses TRBV29-1 and TRBJ1-3, with D uncertain. The germline CDR1 and CDR2 sequences are SQVTM and ANQGSEA. V dropped 5 bases and J dropped 2 bases, with 7 bases sitting between them. CDR3 length: 12 amino acids. The CDR3 nucleotides read TGCAGCGTTCTATCAACTGGAAACACCATATATTTT. This encodes CSVLSTGNTIYF.

The sample holds a few counts of this clone. This chain joins TRBV4-1 and TRBJ2-4; the D gene is possibly TRBD2 (6 bases). Trimming pared 4 bases from V and 2 bases from J, leaving 18 bases between. CDR1 and CDR2 (germline): MGHRA, YSYEKL. CDR3 size: 17 residues. CDR3 DNA sequence: TGCGCCAGCAGCCCCACCTTCGGGGAGGTGACCAAAAACATTCAGTACTTC. It yields the protein CASSPTFGEVTKNIQYF.

This chain joins TRBV7-9 and TRBJ2-5; 8 nucleotides match TRBD1. V dropped 4 bases and J dropped 3; count of bases not matched to a gene: 4. The CDR3 covers 14 residues. Germline V gene lookup returns CDR1 SEHNR and CDR2 FQNEAQ (reference sequence). In DNA form, the CDR3 reads TGTGCCAGCAGCTACAGACAGGGGAAAGAGACCCAGTACTTC. Protein product: CASSYRQGKETQYF.

This chain uses TRBV7-2 with TRBJ1-6, with D possibly being TRBD1 (5 bases). Germline assignment: CDR1 SGHTA and CDR2 FQGNSA. Trimming removed 3 bases at V and 10 bases at J, with 13 bases between. The CDR3 runs to 14 residues. CDR3 protein: CASSLQGPGSPLHF. DNA of the CDR3: TGTGCCAGCAGCTTGCAGGGTCCTGGCTCACCCCTCCACTTT.

CDR3 sequence reads: CASAFASYEQYF. The CDR3 DNA sequence: TGTGCTAGTGCCTTTGCGAGCTACGAGCAGTACTTC. The chain couples TRBV12-5 to TRBJ2-7; D is undetermined. The CDR3 consists of 12 residues. The germline gives CDR1 LGHNT, CDR2 FRNRAP. Trimming took off 7 bases at V and 3 bases at J, with 10 bases between the two ends.

The CDR3 DNA reads as TGTGCCAGCAGCGTCACACAAGAGACCCAGTACTTC. Translation: CASSVTQETQYF. The chain recombines TRBV11-2 with TRBJ2-5; D is undetermined. The CDR3 covers 12 residues. The V and J ends lost 5 bases and 2 bases respectively, with 6 bases between them. CDR1 and CDR2 from the germline V gene are SGHAT and FQNNGV.

This clone has just one count. The chain has TRBV6-5 and TRBJ2-7, with 8 bases aligning to TRBD1. The junction had 7 bases not matched to a gene; V was cut back by 6 bases and J by 0 bases. Germline CDR1 and CDR2: MNHEY and SVGAGI. This CDR3 region has 15 residues. CDR3 amino acids: CASRRGQGDSYEQYF. In nucleotides, the CDR3 is TGTGCCAGCAGACGCGGACAGGGAGACTCCTACGAGCAGTACTTC.

This rearrangement joins TRBV4-3 to TRBJ2-7; the D is unclear. Germline V gene lookup returns CDR1 LGHNA and CDR2 YSLEER. The CDR3 covers 17 residues. The ends were cut back, 2 bases at V and 7 bases at J, with 24 bases in the middle. CDR3 coding DNA: TGCGCCAGCAGCCAATACTGGGGTGCAAGGCCCTCGGAGGAGCAGTACTTC. This encodes CASSQYWGARPSEEQYF.

This rearrangement joins TRBV7-9 to TRBJ2-7, with 12 nucleotides matching TRBD2. Germline V lookup: CDR1 SEHNR, CDR2 FQNEAQ (reference sequence). V gave up 6 bases and J gave up 0 bases; unmatched junction bases: 3. The CDR3 totals 15 residues. The CDR3 reads CASSRTSGDSYEQYF. The CDR3 nucleotides read TGTGCCAGCAGTAGGACTAGCGGGGACTCCTACGAGCAGTACTTC.

The rearrangement links TRBV13 to TRBJ2-1; weak D call: TRBD2 (5 bases). V was cut by 2 bases and J by 7 bases, with 9 bases left in between. The CDR3 has 13 amino acids. Looked up from germline, CDR1 is PRHDT and CDR2 is FYEKMQ (reference sequence). The CDR3 region is CASSLYKRNEQFF. The DNA for the CDR3 is TGTGCCAGCAGCTTATATAAGCGGAATGAGCAGTTCTTC.

A single count supports this clone. The chain combines TRBV7-2 with TRBJ2-7, with TRBD1 identical over 7 bases. Trimming took 1 base from V and 4 from J; bases not matched to a gene: 7. The CDR3 is 15 residues long. In germline, CDR1 is SGHTA, CDR2 FQGNSA. Here the CDR3 DNA reads TGTGCCAGCAGCTTAGAACCGGGACAGACATACGAGCAGTACTTC. This gives the protein CASSLEPGQTYEQYF.